The rows below give T cell receptor beta chains drawn from one sample of a study of blood T cells in healthy people across ages. TCRdb re-analysed the 5' RACE reads in MiXCR, keeping a single row per CDR3 protein. The repertoire holds over a million distinct CDR3 sequences, with about 42% as singletons. The specimen sequenced was blood. The receptors originated from a woman under 30 in good health. CDR3s include the opening cysteine and the closing phenylalanine or tryptophan. The order of the fields is CDR3 DNA, CDR3 protein, clone size, V gene, CDR3 length, J gene, D gene. The D gene is left open where the match is weak. Clone size is not always given. Where it is, it says once, few, many or a class for expanded clones.

CDR3 DNA: TGTGCCAGCAGCCGACAGAGTGGGGGCACAGATACGCAGTATTTT; CDR3 protein: CASSRQSGGTDTQYF; clone size: -; V gene: TRBV7-9; CDR3 length: 15; J gene: TRBJ2-3; D gene: -
CDR3 DNA: TGCAGTGCTAGAGATCTACCCGGGACAGGGGGTAGGAGCACTGAAGCTTTCTTT; CDR3 protein: CSARDLPGTGGRSTEAFF; clone size: few; V gene: TRBV20-1; CDR3 length: 18; J gene: TRBJ1-1; D gene: TRBD1
CDR3 DNA: TGTGCCAGCAGTTTATCGCTACTAGCGGGCCGCACAGATACGCAGTATTTT; CDR3 protein: CASSLSLLAGRTDTQYF; clone size: -; V gene: TRBV28; CDR3 length: 17; J gene: TRBJ2-3; D gene: TRBD2
CDR3 DNA: TGTGCCAGCAGCTCCCTTACAGGGGCCGGGTCACCCCTCCACTTT; CDR3 protein: CASSSLTGAGSPLHF; clone size: few; V gene: TRBV7-6; CDR3 length: 15; J gene: TRBJ1-6; D gene: TRBD1
CDR3 DNA: TGCAGTGCTAGAGATCCTCAGGGACAGGGACATGGCTACACCTTC; CDR3 protein: CSARDPQGQGHGYTF; clone size: -; V gene: TRBV20-1; CDR3 length: 15; J gene: TRBJ1-2; D gene: TRBD1
CDR3 DNA: TGCGCCAGCAGCCAAGGGGCCGGAAACTTGTATGGCTACACCTTC; CDR3 protein: CASSQGAGNLYGYTF; clone size: few; V gene: TRBV4-1; CDR3 length: 15; J gene: TRBJ1-2; D gene: -
CDR3 DNA: TGTGCCAGCAGCCGATGGAGTAGCGCCGGGGAGCTGTTTTTT; CDR3 protein: CASSRWSSAGELFF; clone size: once; V gene: TRBV16; CDR3 length: 14; J gene: TRBJ2-2; D gene: -
CDR3 DNA: TGTGCCAGCAGCTCCTCCCTAGGGAACATTCAGTACTTC; CDR3 protein: CASSSSLGNIQYF; clone size: -; V gene: TRBV7-2; CDR3 length: 13; J gene: TRBJ2-4; D gene: -
CDR3 DNA: TGTGCCAGCAGCTTAGCCGGGACGGGGGCACTCTACGAGCAGTACTTC; CDR3 protein: CASSLAGTGALYEQYF; clone size: -; V gene: TRBV7-2; CDR3 length: 16; J gene: TRBJ2-7; D gene: -
CDR3 DNA: TGTGCCAGCAAAATAGGACAGGGGGCAGCTTTCTTT; CDR3 protein: CASKIGQGAAFF; clone size: -; V gene: TRBV28; CDR3 length: 12; J gene: TRBJ1-1; D gene: TRBD1
CDR3 DNA: TGTGCCACCAGCAGGGTGGGACAGACGTACTCCTACGAGCAGTACTTC; CDR3 protein: CATSRVGQTYSYEQYF; clone size: few; V gene: TRBV15; CDR3 length: 16; J gene: TRBJ2-7; D gene: TRBD1
CDR3 DNA: TGTGCCAGCAGCCAAGAACCGGGACAGCCCTACGAGCAGTACTTC; CDR3 protein: CASSQEPGQPYEQYF; clone size: few; V gene: TRBV4-2; CDR3 length: 15; J gene: TRBJ2-7; D gene: TRBD1
CDR3 DNA: TGTGCCAGCAGTGAATTAGGACAGAACTATGGCTACACCTTC; CDR3 protein: CASSELGQNYGYTF; clone size: few; V gene: TRBV25-1; CDR3 length: 14; J gene: TRBJ1-2; D gene: -
CDR3 DNA: TGCGCCAGCAGCCACACCGGGACAGGGAGCAATGAGCAGTACTTC; CDR3 protein: CASSHTGTGSNEQYF; clone size: -; V gene: TRBV4-1; CDR3 length: 15; J gene: TRBJ2-5; D gene: TRBD1